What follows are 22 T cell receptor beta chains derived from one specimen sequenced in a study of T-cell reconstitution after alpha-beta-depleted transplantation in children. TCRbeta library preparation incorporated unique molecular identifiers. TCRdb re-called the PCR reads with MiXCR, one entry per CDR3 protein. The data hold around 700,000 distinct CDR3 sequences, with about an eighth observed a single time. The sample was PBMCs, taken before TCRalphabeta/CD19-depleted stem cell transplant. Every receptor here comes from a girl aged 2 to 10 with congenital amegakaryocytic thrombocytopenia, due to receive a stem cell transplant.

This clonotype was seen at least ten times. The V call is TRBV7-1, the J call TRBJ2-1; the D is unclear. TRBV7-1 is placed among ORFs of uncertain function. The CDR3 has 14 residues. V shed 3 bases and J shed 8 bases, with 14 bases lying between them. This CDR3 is CASSSVLPRHEQFF. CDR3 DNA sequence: TGTGCCAGCAGCTCCGTTCTACCACGTCATGAGCAGTTCTTC.

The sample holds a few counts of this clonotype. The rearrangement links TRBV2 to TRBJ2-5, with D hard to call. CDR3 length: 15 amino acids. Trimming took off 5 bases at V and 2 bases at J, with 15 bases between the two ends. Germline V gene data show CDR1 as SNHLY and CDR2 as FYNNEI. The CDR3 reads CASSPNRQTQETQYF. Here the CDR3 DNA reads TGTGCCAGCAGTCCGAACCGGCAGACACAAGAGACCCAGTACTTC.

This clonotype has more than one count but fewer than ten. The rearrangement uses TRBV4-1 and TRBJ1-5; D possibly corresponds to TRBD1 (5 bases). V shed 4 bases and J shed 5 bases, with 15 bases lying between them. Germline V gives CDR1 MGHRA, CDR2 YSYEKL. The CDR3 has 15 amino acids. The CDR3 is CASSRTGTQDQPQHF. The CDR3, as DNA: TGCGCCAGCAGCCGCACCGGGACGCAAGATCAGCCCCAGCATTTT.

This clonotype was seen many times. The CDR3 loop reads CSAPALGSGNTIYF. In nucleotides, the CDR3 is TGCAGTGCCCCTGCTTTGGGCTCTGGAAACACCATATATTTT. The gene calls are TRBV20-1 and TRBJ1-3; no clear D. Germline lookup yields CDR1 DFQATT and CDR2 SNEGSKA (reference sequence). The length of the CDR3 is 14 residues. The germline V and J ends were trimmed by 6 bases and 0 bases, with 12 bases remaining between them.

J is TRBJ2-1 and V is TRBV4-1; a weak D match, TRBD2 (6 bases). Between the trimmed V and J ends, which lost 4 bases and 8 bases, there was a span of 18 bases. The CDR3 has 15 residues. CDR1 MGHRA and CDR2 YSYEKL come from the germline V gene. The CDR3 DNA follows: TGCGCCAGCAGCCCCCGCATCTTAACGGGGGATGAGCAGTTCTTC. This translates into CASSPRILTGDEQFF.

CDR3 protein: CASSWPQDSYEQYF. For the CDR3, the DNA is TGTGCCAGCAGCTGGCCACAGGATTCCTACGAGCAGTACTTC. The chain carries TRBV7-8 and TRBJ2-7; D is possibly TRBD1 (5 bases). Trimming cost V 4 bases and J 1 base, with 11 bases left between them. This CDR3 has 14 residues. The germline V gene has CDR1 SGHVS and CDR2 FQNEAQ.

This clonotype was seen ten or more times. The CDR3 reads CASSKTSGRNDEQFF. The CDR3 nucleotides read TGTGCCAGCAGCAAGACTAGCGGGAGGAATGATGAGCAGTTCTTC. The J gene is TRBJ2-1, the V gene TRBV9; 13 bases agree with TRBD2. With V trimmed by 4 bases and J by 8 bases, 6 bases remained unmatched. The CDR3 loop spans 15 amino acids. Germline CDR1 reads SGDLS; CDR2 reads YYNGEE.

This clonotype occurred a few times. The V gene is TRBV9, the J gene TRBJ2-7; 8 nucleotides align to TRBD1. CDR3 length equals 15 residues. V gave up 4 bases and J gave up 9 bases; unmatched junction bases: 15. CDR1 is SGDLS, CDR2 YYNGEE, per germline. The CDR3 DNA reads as TGTGCCAGCAGCTCAACCCAGGGGGCATCTAGAGGGCAGTACTTC. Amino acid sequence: CASSSTQGASRGQYF.

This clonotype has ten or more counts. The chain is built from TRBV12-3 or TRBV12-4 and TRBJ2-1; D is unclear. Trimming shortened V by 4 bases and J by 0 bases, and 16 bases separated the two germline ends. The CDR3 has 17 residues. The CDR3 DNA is TGTGCCAGCAGTTCCAATGAGCGTGGGATCTCCTACAATGAGCAGTTCTTC. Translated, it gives CASSSNERGISYNEQFF.

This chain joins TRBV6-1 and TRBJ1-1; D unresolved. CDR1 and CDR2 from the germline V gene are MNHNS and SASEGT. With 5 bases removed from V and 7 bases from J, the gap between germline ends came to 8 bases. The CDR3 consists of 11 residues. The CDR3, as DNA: TGTGCCAGCAGTCGAGGGTTTGAAGCTTTCTTT. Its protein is CASSRGFEAFF.

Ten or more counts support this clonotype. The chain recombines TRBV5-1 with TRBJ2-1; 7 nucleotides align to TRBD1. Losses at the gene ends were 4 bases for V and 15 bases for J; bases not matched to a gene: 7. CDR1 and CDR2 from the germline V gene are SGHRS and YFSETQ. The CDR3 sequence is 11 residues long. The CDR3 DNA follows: TGCGCCAGCAGCCAGGGGGAACGGTGGTTCTTC. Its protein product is CASSQGERWFF.

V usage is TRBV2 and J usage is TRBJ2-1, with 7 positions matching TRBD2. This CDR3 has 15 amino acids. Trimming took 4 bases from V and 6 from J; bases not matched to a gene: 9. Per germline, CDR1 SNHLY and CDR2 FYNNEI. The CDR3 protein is CASSVIRTSGNEQFF. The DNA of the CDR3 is TGTGCCAGCAGTGTAATAAGGACTAGTGGCAATGAGCAGTTCTTC.

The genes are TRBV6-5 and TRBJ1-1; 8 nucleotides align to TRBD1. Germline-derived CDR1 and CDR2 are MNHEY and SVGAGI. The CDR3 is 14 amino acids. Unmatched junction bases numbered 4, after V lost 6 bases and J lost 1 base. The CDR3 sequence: CASRYGQGNTEAFF. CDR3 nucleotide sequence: TGTGCCAGCAGATACGGACAGGGGAACACTGAAGCTTTCTTT.

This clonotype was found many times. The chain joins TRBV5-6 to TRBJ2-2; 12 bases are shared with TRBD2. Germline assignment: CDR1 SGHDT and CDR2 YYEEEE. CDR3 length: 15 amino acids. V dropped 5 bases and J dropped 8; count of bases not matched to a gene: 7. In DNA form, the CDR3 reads TGTGCCAGCAGTTCTAGACTAGCGGGAGCGGGGGAGCTGTTTTTT. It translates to CASSSRLAGAGELFF.

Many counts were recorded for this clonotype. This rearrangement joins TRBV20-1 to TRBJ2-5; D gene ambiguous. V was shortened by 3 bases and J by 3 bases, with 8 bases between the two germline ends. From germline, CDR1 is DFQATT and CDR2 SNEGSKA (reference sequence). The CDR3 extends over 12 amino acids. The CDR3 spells CSASGSEETQYF. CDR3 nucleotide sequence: TGCAGTGCTAGTGGCAGCGAAGAGACCCAGTACTTC.

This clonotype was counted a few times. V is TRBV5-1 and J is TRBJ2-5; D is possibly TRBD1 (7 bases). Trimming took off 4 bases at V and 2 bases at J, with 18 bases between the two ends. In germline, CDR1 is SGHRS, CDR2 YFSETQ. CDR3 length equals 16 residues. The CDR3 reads CASSPGDRDFQETQYF. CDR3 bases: TGCGCCAGCAGCCCCGGAGACAGGGACTTTCAAGAGACCCAGTACTTC.

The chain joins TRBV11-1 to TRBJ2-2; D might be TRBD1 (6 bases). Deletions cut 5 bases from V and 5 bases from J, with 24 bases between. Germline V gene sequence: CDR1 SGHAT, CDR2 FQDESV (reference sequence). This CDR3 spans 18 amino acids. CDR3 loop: CASSSSRAGDFTTGELFF. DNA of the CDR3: TGTGCCAGCAGCAGCAGCCGCGCAGGGGATTTCACGACCGGGGAGCTGTTTTTT.

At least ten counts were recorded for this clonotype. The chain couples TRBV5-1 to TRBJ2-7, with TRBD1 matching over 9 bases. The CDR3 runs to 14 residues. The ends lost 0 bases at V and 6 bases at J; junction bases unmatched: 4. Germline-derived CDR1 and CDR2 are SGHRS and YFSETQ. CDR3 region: CASSLVQGAREQYF. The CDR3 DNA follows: TGCGCCAGCAGCTTGGTACAGGGGGCACGCGAGCAGTACTTC.

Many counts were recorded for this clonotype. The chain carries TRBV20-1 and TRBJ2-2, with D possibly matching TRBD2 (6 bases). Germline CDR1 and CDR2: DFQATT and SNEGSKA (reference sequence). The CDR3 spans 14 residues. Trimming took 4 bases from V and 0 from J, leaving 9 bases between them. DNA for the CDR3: TGCAGTGCTAACCGGGACTCGAACACCGGGGAGCTGTTTTTT. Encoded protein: CSANRDSNTGELFF.

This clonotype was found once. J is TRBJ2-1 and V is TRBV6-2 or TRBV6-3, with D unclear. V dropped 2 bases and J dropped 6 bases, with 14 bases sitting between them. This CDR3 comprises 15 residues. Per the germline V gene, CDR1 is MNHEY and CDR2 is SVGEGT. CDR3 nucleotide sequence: TGTGCCAGCAGTTACCCTGGAGTGGTGGTCAATGAGCAGTTCTTC. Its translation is CASSYPGVVVNEQFF.

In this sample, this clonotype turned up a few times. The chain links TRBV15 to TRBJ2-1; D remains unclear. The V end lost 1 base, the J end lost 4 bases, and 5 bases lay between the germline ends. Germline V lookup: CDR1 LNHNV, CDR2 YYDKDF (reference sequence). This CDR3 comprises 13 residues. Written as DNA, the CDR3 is TGTGCCACCAGCAGAGCCCTGTACAATGAGCAGTTCTTC. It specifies CATSRALYNEQFF.

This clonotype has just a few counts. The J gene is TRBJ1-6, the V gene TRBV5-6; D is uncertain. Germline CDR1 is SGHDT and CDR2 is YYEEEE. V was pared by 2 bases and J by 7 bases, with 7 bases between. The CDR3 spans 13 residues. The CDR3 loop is CASSLTANSPLHF. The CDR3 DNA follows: TGTGCCAGCAGCTTAACAGCCAATTCACCCCTCCACTTT.